A selection of T cell receptor beta chains follows, all from one sample in a study of T cell responses to AZD1222 COVID-19 vaccine. The table came from immunoSEQ multiplex PCR; TCRdb's copy has only in-frame clones and leaves some out. The data show roughly 190,000 clones, with approximately 92% seen just once and 1% to 1.5% held by the top ten. This specimen consisted of peripheral blood, obtained on day 0 of AZD1222 vaccination. Source of these receptors: an adult in good health. Both conserved end residues are part of each CDR3. A D gene is named only where the DNA matches it firmly. Part of the rows lack a size; the others show once, few, many or a class for expanded clones.

>TRBJ1-2|TRBV6-6|NA|NA
TGTGCCGGTCAGCAAGCAGCTAACTATGGCTACACCTTC
CAGQQAANYGYTF
>TRBJ1-2|TRBV19|TRBD1|NA
TGTGCCAGTAGTATATCGGCAGGGGGCATCTATGGCTACACCTTC
CASSISAGGIYGYTF
>TRBJ2-7|TRBV7-9|NA|NA
TGTGCCAGCAGCCTACGCGCTCGACAGGCTTCCTACGAGCAGTACTTC
CASSLRARQASYEQYF
>TRBJ1-1|TRBV30|NA|NA
TGTGCCTGGAGTACAGGGACGAACACTGAAGCTTTCTTT
CAWSTGTNTEAFF
>TRBJ1-6|TRBV5-1|TRBD1|NA
TGCGCCAGCAGCCATATGGGCGGACAGGCTAATTCACCCCTCCACTTT
CASSHMGGQANSPLHF
>TRBJ2-6|TRBV5-4|NA|NA
TGTGCCAGCAGCCCTAAAATCCCCTCTGGGGCCAACGTCCTGACTTTC
CASSPKIPSGANVLTF
>TRBJ1-3|TRBV6-5|NA|NA
TGTGCCAGCAGTTTTGTCGGGACCTCTGGAAACACCATATATTTT
CASSFVGTSGNTIYF
>TRBJ2-1|TRBV10-3|TRBD2|NA
TGTGCCATCAGTGAGTCGGGTAGCGGGGGGGCCCGGTACAATGAGCAGTTCTTC
CAISESGSGGARYNEQFF
>TRBJ2-7|TRBV12-3/TRBV12-4|NA|NA
TGTGCCAGCAGTTTCGACTCCAACGAGCAGTACTTC
CASSFDSNEQYF
>TRBJ1-2|TRBV1|NA|NA
TGCACCAGCAGCCCCATAAGGATGGTTCGGGATGGCTACACCTTC
CTSSPIRMVRDGYTF
>TRBJ2-2|TRBV30|TRBD1|once
TGTGCCTGGACTGGACAGGGTAACACCGGGGAGCTGTTTTTT
CAWTGQGNTGELFF
>TRBJ1-2|TRBV25-1|NA|NA
TGTGCCAGCAGTGAATTGGGCCTCGCCGCAAACTATGGCTACACCTTC
CASSELGLAANYGYTF
>TRBJ2-3|TRBV7-2|TRBD2|NA
TGTGCCAGCACCCCCCGCCCGACAGCGGGGCGCGATACGCAGTATTTT
CASTPRPTAGRDTQYF
>TRBJ2-5|TRBV3-1/TRBV3-2|TRBD1|NA
TGTGCCAGCAGCCCCGACTCGACAGGGGAGACCCAGTACTTC
CASSPDSTGETQYF
>TRBJ1-5|TRBV7-2|TRBD1|NA
TGTGCCAGTGGCATGGAGACAGGGGTTCAGCCCCAGCATTTT
CASGMETGVQPQHF
>TRBJ2-2|TRBV15|NA|NA
TGTGCCACCAGCAGAGACAGGCCGCCCACCGGGGAGCTGTTTTTT
CATSRDRPPTGELFF
>TRBJ2-5|TRBV5-4|NA|NA
TGTGCCAGCAGCAGGCCGGGAGTTTCGGTAGAGACCCAGTACTTC
CASSRPGVSVETQYF
>TRBJ1-1|TRBV18|NA|NA
TGTGCCAGCTCACCCATGACTGATTTGAACACTGAAGCTTTCTTT
CASSPMTDLNTEAFF
>TRBJ1-1|TRBV12-3/TRBV12-4|NA|NA
TGTGCCAGCAGTTTAGGTCCCACTATGGCTTTCTTT
CASSLGPTMAFF
>TRBJ2-1|TRBV11-2|TRBD2|NA
TGTGCCAGCAGCTTAGAGGGGGGGTTTTTCTACAATGAGCAGTTCTTC
CASSLEGGFFYNEQFF
>TRBJ2-3|TRBV7-3|TRBD2|NA
TGTGCCAGCAGCCCCGAGCGGGGGGGCGGCACAGATACGCAGTATTTT
CASSPERGGGTDTQYF
>TRBJ2-1|TRBV5-6|NA|NA
TGTGCCAGCAGCTGGTTTGCGGGGACCAATGAGCAGTTCTTC
CASSWFAGTNEQFF
>TRBJ1-2|TRBV3-1/TRBV3-2|NA|NA
TGTGCCAGCAGCCAAGACAGGACGGCCTATGGCTACACCTTC
CASSQDRTAYGYTF
>TRBJ1-2|TRBV19|TRBD1|NA
TGTGCCAGTAGGCGAGGGGGGACAGGGGGCGACTATGGCTACACCTTC
CASRRGGTGGDYGYTF
>TRBJ1-1|TRBV29-1|NA|NA
TGCAGCGTAAGATCACCGAACACTGAAGCTTTCTTT
CSVRSPNTEAFF
>TRBJ2-1|TRBV2|NA|NA
TGTGCCAGCAGTGAAGAGACAGGAGGCCCCTTTTACAATGAGCAGTTCTTC
CASSEETGGPFYNEQFF
>TRBJ1-2|TRBV5-4|NA|NA
TGTGCCAGCAGCTTGGCAGGAATGCCCCGTTCGGGGTATGGCTACACCTTC
CASSLAGMPRSGYGYTF
>TRBJ1-3|TRBV18|TRBD1|NA
TGTGCCAGCTCACCACCCATCGGGACAGGGGAAAACACCATATATTTT
CASSPPIGTGENTIYF
>TRBJ1-3|TRBV3-1/TRBV3-2|NA|NA
TGTGCCAGCAGCCAGGTCTCAAACACCATATATTTT
CASSQVSNTIYF
>TRBJ1-2|TRBV4-1|NA|NA
TGCGCCAGCAGCCAAGAACCCCTGACCGCTCAGCACGGCTACACCTTC
CASSQEPLTAQHGYTF
>TRBJ1-1|TRBV25-1|NA|NA
TGTGCCAGCAGTGAGTTTAGTAACACTGAAGCTTTCTTT
CASSEFSNTEAFF
>TRBJ2-1|TRBV6-1|NA|NA
TGTGCCAGCAGTGATCGGGTTTGGTACAATGAGCAGTTCTTC
CASSDRVWYNEQFF
>TRBJ1-1|TRBV18|NA|few
TGTGCCAGCTCACCTGTATCCAACACTGAAGCTTTCTTT
CASSPVSNTEAFF